This T cell receptor (beta chain) was captured by sequencing in a study of OX40 agonist ivuxolimab in advanced cancers. General study findings and limits: Partial responders treated at 0.1-3.0 mg/kg exhibited clonal expansion among the lowest measured. CD8+ T cells showed, on average, more clonal expansion than CD4+ cells. CD4+ and CD8+ blood T cells expanded clonally by week 6 at 0.1 to 3.0 mg/kg.

Of note for this clone: Antigen unknown. Germline is not matched at one junction end, which may reflect a read error.

Clones were read by immunoSEQ multiplex PCR, and TCRdb kept only the in-frame ones, dropping some. Here the sample spans roughly 32,000 clones, 80% to 95% being singletons. The origin of this receptor is an adult with an advanced solid tumor such as melanoma, head and neck, liver or kidney cancer. The sequenced sample was CD4+ or CD8+ T cells sorted from blood, obtained in a trial of the OX40 agonist ivuxolimab.

The CDR3 nucleotides are TGCAGTGCTAGCGGCGGACAGGGACAGGCTTTC. This translates into CSASGGQGQAF. The gene calls are TRBV20-1 and TRBJ2-7; TRBD1 matches 8 bases. The V gene's germline CDR1 is DFQATT and CDR2 SNEGSKA (reference sequence). This CDR3 has 11 amino acids.